These T cell receptor beta chains were read from a single sample in a study of T cell changes during pregnancy in multiple sclerosis. Only in-frame clones appear in the TCRdb table, and some are missing; sequencing was by immunoSEQ multiplex PCR. The sample lists about 40,000 clones; 92% were seen once. The sample was CD4+ T cells from peripheral blood mononuclear cells, taken before pregnancy. Every receptor here comes from a female donor with multiple sclerosis, enrolled in a pregnancy study. The CDR3 runs from the conserved cysteine through the conserved F or W. A D gene is named only where the DNA matches it firmly. A row's size may be missing; if present it is once, few, many or a size class.

j_call v_call d_call clone_size cdr3_aa cdr3_nt
TRBJ1-5 TRBV6-1 NA NA CASTTALNQPQHF TGTGCCAGCACTACAGCTCTGAATCAGCCCCAGCATTTT
TRBJ1-3 TRBV7-8 NA NA CASGIVQASGNTIYF TGTGCCAGTGGGATAGTACAGGCCTCTGGAAACACCATATATTTT
TRBJ2-7 TRBV28 TRBD2 NA CALMGKAGGPGEQYF TGTGCCCTAATGGGGAAAGCGGGAGGGCCGGGGGAGCAGTACTTC
TRBJ2-3 TRBV13 TRBD1 NA CASSLGTGSGTDTQYF TGTGCCAGCAGCCTCGGGACAGGGTCAGGCACAGATACGCAGTATTTT
TRBJ2-3 TRBV5-8 TRBD1 NA CASSLGHGQGAGDTQYF TGTGCCAGCAGCTTGGGCCATGGACAGGGGGCTGGGGATACGCAGTATTTT
TRBJ1-5 TRBV7-2 TRBD1 NA CASSLALGGLQPQHF TGTGCCAGCAGCTTAGCGTTAGGGGGCCTTCAGCCCCAGCATTTT
TRBJ2-1 TRBV28 TRBD2 NA CASSQLAGDRNEQFF TGTGCCAGCAGTCAACTAGCGGGAGATCGGAATGAGCAGTTCTTC
TRBJ1-1 TRBV28 NA NA CASSSLRERSERTEAFF TGTGCCAGCAGTTCCCTTAGGGAGAGATCAGAACGGACTGAAGCTTTCTTT
TRBJ2-3 TRBV19 NA NA CASSIIGDSSTDTQYF TGTGCCAGTAGTATAATCGGGGACTCTAGCACAGATACGCAGTATTTT
TRBJ1-2 TRBV28 NA NA CASSAEGYTF TGTGCCAGCAGCGCCGAGGGCTACACCTTC
TRBJ2-7 TRBV29-1 NA NA CSVVSLYSYEQYF TGCAGCGTTGTATCACTATACTCCTACGAGCAGTACTTC
TRBJ2-5 TRBV7-9 NA NA CASSLGKAGQETQYF TGTGCCAGCAGCTTAGGGAAGGCGGGACAAGAGACCCAGTACTTC
TRBJ2-2 TRBV9 NA NA CASSVALGGRTGELFF TGTGCCAGCAGCGTAGCCCTTGGGGGGAGAACCGGGGAGCTGTTTTTT
TRBJ1-5 TRBV28 NA NA CASSLRAGRQPQHF TGTGCCAGCAGTTTAAGGGCAGGGAGGCAGCCCCAGCATTTT
TRBJ2-1 TRBV7-9 TRBD1 NA CASSPPGQYYNEQFF TGTGCCAGCAGCCCACCGGGACAGTATTACAATGAGCAGTTCTTC
TRBJ2-7 TRBV28 NA NA CASRFWGETYEQYF TGTGCCAGCAGATTTTGGGGGGAGACTTACGAGCAGTACTTC
TRBJ2-2 TRBV10-1 TRBD2 few CASKSGLAENTGELFF TGCGCCAGCAAATCGGGACTAGCAGAGAACACCGGGGAGCTGTTTTTT
TRBJ2-6 TRBV30 NA NA CAWSSVLWQSSGANVLTF TGTGCCTGGAGCTCAGTTTTATGGCAGTCCTCTGGGGCCAACGTCCTGACTTTC
TRBJ2-1 TRBV15 NA NA CATSSRGITASSSYNEQFF TGTGCCACCAGCAGTCGAGGCATTACCGCGTCGAGCTCCTACAATGAGCAGTTCTTC
TRBJ2-2 TRBV27 NA NA CASSKTAQNTGELFF TGTGCCAGCAGTAAGACAGCGCAGAACACCGGGGAGCTGTTTTTT
TRBJ2-5 TRBV10-2 NA NA CASSERRQETQYF TGCGCCAGCAGTGAGCGGCGGCAAGAGACCCAGTACTTC
TRBJ2-7 TRBV6-1 TRBD2 NA CASSVMGGRGEYF TGTGCCAGCAGTGTTATGGGAGGCCGGGGGGAGTACTTC
TRBJ2-3 TRBV9 TRBD2 NA CASSPFPIAGVTDTQYF TGTGCCAGCAGCCCCTTCCCGATAGCGGGGGTCACAGATACGCAGTATTTT
TRBJ2-4 TRBV11-2 TRBD2 NA CASSLPLAGGPGTKNIQYF TGTGCCAGCAGCTTACCCCTAGCGGGAGGGCCGGGAACCAAAAACATTCAGTACTTC
TRBJ1-1 TRBV10-3 NA NA CAISAGGLNTEAFF TGTGCCATCAGTGCCGGGGGACTGAACACTGAAGCTTTCTTT
TRBJ2-1 TRBV5-1 TRBD1 NA CASSLPGQAYNEQFF TGCGCCAGCAGCTTACCGGGACAGGCCTACAATGAGCAGTTCTTC
TRBJ2-7 TRBV15 TRBD2 NA CATSGTSGNEQYF TGTGCCACCAGCGGGACTAGCGGGAACGAGCAGTACTTC
TRBJ1-5 TRBV7-8 NA NA CASSLGLDSNQPQHF TGTGCCAGCAGCTTAGGACTAGATAGCAATCAGCCCCAGCATTTT
TRBJ2-2 TRBV28 TRBD2 NA CASSLGGPGLAGELVTGELFF TGTGCCAGCAGTCTAGGGGGACCGGGACTAGCGGGAGAGTTAGTGACCGGGGAGCTGTTTTTT
TRBJ2-5 TRBV28 NA NA CASRGGVETQYF TGTGCCAGCAGGGGGGGAGTGGAGACCCAGTACTTC
TRBJ2-3 TRBV29-1 NA once CSVDSGDTQYF TGCAGCGTTGATTCGGGGGATACGCAGTATTTT
TRBJ1-2 TRBV6-5 NA NA CASRPSGGGYGYTF TGTGCCAGCAGACCAAGCGGGGGTGGCTATGGCTACACCTTC
TRBJ2-1 TRBV5-6 TRBD2 NA CASSLRTSGMSEQFF TGTGCCAGCAGCTTACGGACTAGCGGGATGAGTGAGCAGTTCTTC
TRBJ2-3 TRBV18 NA NA CASSPPVRVDTDTQYF TGTGCCAGCTCGCCCCCTGTTCGGGTCGACACAGATACGCAGTATTTT
TRBJ2-7 TRBV7-2 TRBD2 NA CASSGPGLAGGEQYF TGTGCCAGCAGCGGGCCGGGACTAGCGGGAGGCGAGCAGTACTTC
TRBJ2-1 TRBV5-1 TRBD2 NA CASSLRAGGGNEQFF TGCGCCAGCAGCTTGCGGGCGGGAGGTGGTAATGAGCAGTTCTTC
TRBJ2-5 TRBV7-9 TRBD1 NA CASSFGDRDRETQYF TGTGCCAGCAGCTTTGGGGACAGGGACCGGGAGACCCAGTACTTC
TRBJ2-7 TRBV7-9 TRBD1 once CASSPPGQGNEQYF TGTGCCAGCAGCCCCCCCGGACAGGGAAACGAGCAGTACTTC
TRBJ2-7 TRBV5-1 NA NA CASSLDNSYEQYF TGCGCCAGCAGCTTGGACAACTCCTACGAGCAGTACTTC
TRBJ1-1 TRBV28 NA NA CASSPRSLGDRLKAFF TGTGCCAGCAGTCCTAGGTCCCTAGGGGATCGATTGAAAGCTTTCTTT
TRBJ1-2 TRBV2 TRBD1 NA CASSEAPRTGEHNYGYTF TGTGCCAGCAGTGAAGCGCCGAGGACAGGCGAGCATAACTATGGCTACACCTTC
TRBJ1-4 TRBV7-6 TRBD1 NA CASSARTGLNEKLFF TGTGCCAGCAGCGCCCGGACAGGGTTAAATGAAAAACTGTTTTTT
TRBJ1-1 TRBV6-5 NA NA CASSYRGMEAFF TGTGCCAGCAGTTACCGGGGAATGGAGGCTTTCTTT